These 17 T cell receptor beta chains were all obtained from the same sample, sequenced in a study of shared clonotypes between healthy human individuals. In the naive CD8 group, cells lacked CD45RO and were positively selected for CCR7, so terminally differentiated effector memory CD45RA+ cells were left out. Assay used: immunoSEQ multiplex PCR; TCRdb lists only in-frame clones, some missing. Of approximately 590,000 clones listed, nearly 97% are singletons. Sample: naive CD8+ T cells sorted from blood. The receptors here all came from a woman under 40 in good health.

The chain combines TRBV7-9 with TRBJ2-3, with 9 nucleotides matching TRBD2. The germline gives CDR1 SEHNR, CDR2 FQNEAQ (reference sequence). The CDR3 is made up of 16 amino acids. With V trimmed by 5 bases and J by 10 bases, 16 bases remained unmatched. The CDR3 here is CASSPPFAGGPPPQYF. The CDR3 DNA is TGTGCCAGCAGCCCTCCCTTCGCGGGAGGGCCCCCCCCGCAGTATTTT.

The V and J genes are TRBV27 and TRBJ2-1; 11 nucleotides agree with TRBD1. Germline assignment: CDR1 MNHEY and CDR2 SMNVEV (reference sequence). Trimming at V came to 7 bases and at J to 7 bases, leaving 9 bases not matched to a gene. This CDR3 spans 15 amino acids. CDR3 in amino acids: CASTPGTGGKNEQFF. CDR3 bases: TGTGCCAGCACCCCCGGGACAGGGGGAAAAAATGAGCAGTTCTTC.

This chain links TRBV29-1 with TRBJ2-1; D uncertain. The V end lost 2 bases, the J end lost 4 bases, and 9 bases lay between the germline ends. Germline values: CDR1 SQVTM, CDR2 ANQGSEA. The CDR3 runs 13 residues. Here the CDR3 reads CSVESASYNEQFF. The CDR3 nucleotides read TGCAGCGTTGAATCGGCGAGTTACAATGAGCAGTTCTTC.

The V gene is TRBV19, the J gene TRBJ2-3, with 10 positions matching TRBD2. The CDR3 is 19 amino acids. Germline V lookup: CDR1 LNHDA, CDR2 SQIVND (reference sequence). V trimming: 5 bases; J trimming: 2 bases; junction bases outside the gene matches: 16. The CDR3 protein is CASSFLFMASGSSTDTQYF. The DNA of the CDR3 is TGTGCCAGTAGTTTCCTGTTCATGGCTAGCGGGAGTTCCACAGATACGCAGTATTTT.

As to this clone: The same CDR3 also results from other DNA sequences found in this sample. The chain links TRBV28 to TRBJ1-5; 9 bases are shared with TRBD1. This CDR3 is 14 amino acids long. Germline V gives CDR1 MDHEN, CDR2 SYDVKM. The ends lost 5 bases at V and 7 bases at J; junction bases unmatched: 6. CDR3 sequence reads: CASSPGTGNQPQHF. The CDR3 region has the DNA TGTGCCAGCAGTCCTGGGACAGGGAACCAGCCCCAGCATTTT. The complete variable domain, with remaining parts taken from reference TRBV28 and TRBJ1-5, reads DVKVTQSSRYLVKRTGEKVFLECVQDMDHENMFWYRQDPGLGLRLIYFSYDVKMKEKGDIPEGYSVSREKKERFSLILESASTNQTSMYLCASSPGTGNQPQHFGDGTRLSIL.

Written as DNA, the CDR3 is TGTGCCAGCAGCCCTCAACAAGTTGGGCTACACTATGGCTACACCTTC. It yields the protein CASSPQQVGLHYGYTF. V gene TRBV5-6 combines with J gene TRBJ1-2, with no clear D. The CDR3 is made up of 16 amino acids. V was clipped by 4 bases and J by 3 bases, with 19 bases between them. Germline CDR1 is SGHDT and CDR2 is YYEEEE.

The chain carries TRBV19 and TRBJ1-1; D not resolved. Germline values: CDR1 LNHDA, CDR2 SQIVND (reference sequence). The CDR3 loop spans 17 amino acids. Trimming took off 3 bases at V and 0 bases at J, with 17 bases between the two ends. The CDR3 spells CASSILSHNYMNTEAFF. The CDR3 coding sequence is TGTGCCAGTAGTATCCTTTCCCACAACTACATGAACACTGAAGCTTTCTTT.

The chain carries TRBV28 and TRBJ1-3, with D perhaps TRBD1 (6 bases). Trimming took off 3 bases at V and 1 base at J, with 19 bases between the two ends. Germline CDR1 is MDHEN and CDR2 is SYDVKM. The CDR3 is made up of 18 amino acids. The CDR3 spells CASSLAGGGASSGNTIYF. In nucleotides, the CDR3 is TGTGCCAGCAGTTTGGCCGGGGGCGGGGCCTCTTCTGGAAACACCATATATTTT. Based on the CDR3 plus reference TRBV28 and TRBJ1-3, the full variable domain is DVKVTQSSRYLVKRTGEKVFLECVQDMDHENMFWYRQDPGLGLRLIYFSYDVKMKEKGDIPEGYSVSREKKERFSLILESASTNQTSMYLCASSLAGGGASSGNTIYFGEGSWLTVV.

This clone appeared a single time. The chain combines TRBV7-8 with TRBJ1-5; 7 bases are a match to TRBD1. V lost 5 bases to trimming and J lost 6 bases; unmatched junction nucleotides: 13. CDR1 and CDR2 (germline): SGHVS, FQNEAQ. The CDR3 runs to 16 residues. CDR3 coding DNA: TGTGCCAGCAGCCCCTTCAGGGGGTCCCCAATTCAGCCCCAGCATTTT. The encoded protein is CASSPFRGSPIQPQHF.

This sequence joins TRBV7-8 and TRBJ2-2; no firm D call. The CDR3 is made up of 13 amino acids. Germline V gene data show CDR1 as SGHVS and CDR2 as FQNEAQ. V dropped 2 bases and J dropped 6 bases, with 7 bases sitting between them. The CDR3 spells CASSLKWAGELFF. As DNA, the CDR3 is TGTGCCAGCAGCTTAAAGTGGGCCGGGGAGCTGTTTTTT. Full variable domain (missing parts from reference TRBV7-8 and TRBJ2-2): GAGVSQSPRYKVAKRGQDVALRCDPISGHVSLFWYQQALGQGPEFLTYFQNEAQLDKSGLPSDRFFAERPEGSVSTLKIQRTQQEDSAVYLCASSLKWAGELFFGEGSRLTVL.

As for this clone: Sequence at one end of the junction differs from germline and may be a read error. This chain links TRBV25-1 with TRBJ1-1, with D tentatively TRBD1 (6 bases). This CDR3 region has 15 residues. The germline gives CDR1 MGHDK, CDR2 SYGVNS. As DNA, the CDR3 is TGTGCCAGCAGCGAATCCGGGGGCGGGTGGACTGAAGCTTTCTTT. Its translation: CASSESGGGWTEAFF.

The V gene is TRBV4-1, the J gene TRBJ1-1; D remains ambiguous. Trimming left V 0 bases short and J 1 base short, with 6 bases between. Germline CDR1 reads MGHRA; CDR2 reads YSYEKL. The CDR3 runs to 14 residues. CDR3 DNA: TGCGCCAGCAGCCAAGAAGAGGGGAACACTGAAGCTTTCTTT. Residues: CASSQEEGNTEAFF.

The rearrangement links TRBV6-6 to TRBJ1-3; the D is unclear. Looked up from germline, CDR1 is MNHNY and CDR2 is SVGAGI (reference sequence). The CDR3 has 13 amino acids. V lost 8 bases, J lost 4 bases, and 12 bases lay in between. This CDR3 reads CASVETPGNTIYF. For the CDR3, the DNA is TGTGCCAGCGTTGAGACTCCCGGAAACACCATATATTTT.

The chain recombines TRBV21-1 with TRBJ2-7; the table calls TRBD2, which could not be checked here. TRBV21-1 is assigned pseudogene status. The CDR3 covers 13 residues. CDR3 sequence: CASSRLRFYEQYF. CDR3 coding DNA: TGTGCCAGCAGCCGCTTGAGGTTCTACGAGCAGTACTTC.

The chain is built from TRBV27 and TRBJ2-5, with TRBD1 matching 12 bases. Germline V CDR1 and CDR2: MNHEY, SMNVEV (reference sequence). J lost 4 bases, V lost 7 bases, and 13 bases had no gene match. This CDR3 has 17 amino acids. CDR3 amino acids: CASKPLPGQGAGETQYF. The CDR3 nucleotides are TGTGCCAGCAAACCCCTCCCGGGACAGGGGGCTGGAGAGACCCAGTACTTC.

This chain links TRBV9 with TRBJ2-7; a possible D gene is TRBD2 (5 bases). CDR1 SGDLS and CDR2 YYNGEE come from the germline V gene. The CDR3 has 14 residues. Trimming took 5 bases from V and 0 from J, leaving 12 bases between them. CDR3 sequence reads: CASSTGFSSYEQYF. The CDR3 DNA reads TGTGCCAGCAGTACGGGGTTTAGCTCCTACGAGCAGTACTTC.

The rearrangement joins TRBV30 to TRBJ1-5; 8 nucleotides match TRBD1. The CDR3 spans 14 residues. Germline V gene sequence: CDR1 GTSNPN, CDR2 SVGIG (reference sequence). The V gene end was trimmed by 3 bases and the J gene end by 9 bases; junction bases not matched to a gene: 10. The DNA for the CDR3 is TGTGCCTGGAGCGTTCACAGGGGGGCTCGGCCCCAGCATTTT. It yields the protein CAWSVHRGARPQHF.